Described below is a single T cell receptor (beta chain) sequence and its context. The data were obtained in a study of tumor and adjacent non-tumor tissue in lung cancer. Germline loops: CDR1 MNHNS, CDR2 SASEGT. V lost 7 bases and J 1 base, leaving 10 bases between the germline ends. There are 13 residues in the CDR3. The library came from three nested PCR rounds adapted from ARM-PCR protocols. TCRdb fed the multiplex PCR reads into MiXCR, producing one record per CDR3 protein. The table includes just over 200,000 distinct CDR3 sequences, around 71% detected once. The template was RNA from unsorted bulk tissue. Newly diagnosed lung cancer patients had thoracic surgery in China, August–late 2014, without prior chemotherapy.

The J gene is TRBJ1-1, the V gene TRBV6-1; D is unresolved. The TCR comes from a man aged 55 to 70 with non-small cell lung cancer. Sequenced sample: lung tumor tissue. The CDR3 region has the DNA TGTGCCAGCAAAGGCGCGGAGAACACTGAAGCTTTCTTT. Translation: CASKGAENTEAFF.